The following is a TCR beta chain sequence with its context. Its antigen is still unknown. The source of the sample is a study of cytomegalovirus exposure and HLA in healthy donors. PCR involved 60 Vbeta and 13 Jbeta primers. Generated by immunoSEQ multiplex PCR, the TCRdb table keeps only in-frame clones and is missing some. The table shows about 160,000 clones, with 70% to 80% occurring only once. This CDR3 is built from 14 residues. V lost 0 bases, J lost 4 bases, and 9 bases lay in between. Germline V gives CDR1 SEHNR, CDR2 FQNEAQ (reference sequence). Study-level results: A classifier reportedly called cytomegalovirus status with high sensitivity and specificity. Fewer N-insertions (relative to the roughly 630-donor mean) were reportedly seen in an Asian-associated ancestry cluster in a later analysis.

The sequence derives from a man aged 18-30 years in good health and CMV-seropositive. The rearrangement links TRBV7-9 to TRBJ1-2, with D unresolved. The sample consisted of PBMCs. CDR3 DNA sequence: TGTGCCAGCAGCTTAGCGGCAGGCCCCTATGGCTACACCTTC. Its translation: CASSLAAGPYGYTF.